These 2 T cell receptor beta chains originate from one sample sequenced in a study of shared clonotypes between healthy human individuals. The protocol was immunoSEQ multiplex PCR, while the TCRdb copy is restricted to in-frame clones and leaves out a portion. The sample contains 550,000 to 750,000 clones, roughly 94% of which appear only once. Terminally differentiated effector memory CD45RA+ cells were left out of the naive CD8 fraction, which was CD45RO-negative and positively selected for CCR7. The sequenced sample consisted of naive CD8+ T cells sorted from blood. Receptors were obtained from a man aged 30 to 45 in good health.

This clone was seen a few times. This chain joins TRBV19 and TRBJ1-1, with 10 bases matching TRBD1. The CDR3 spans 14 residues. The J segment lost 4 bases and the V segment lost 3 bases, leaving 2 bases of the junction unmatched. CDR1 and CDR2 from the germline V gene are LNHDA and SQIVND (reference sequence). The CDR3 spells CASSMRTGGTEAFF. The CDR3 DNA follows: TGTGCCAGTAGTATGAGGACAGGGGGCACTGAAGCTTTCTTT.

In nucleotides, the CDR3 is TGTGCCAGCAGCCAACCCGGGACCGGACTCAACGAGCAGTACTTC. Translation gives CASSQPGTGLNEQYF. V is TRBV5-5 and J is TRBJ2-7; D may match TRBD1 or TRBD2 (5 bases each). V lost 4 bases and J 5 bases, leaving 19 bases between the germline ends. CDR3 length: 15 residues. The V gene's germline CDR1 is SGHKS and CDR2 YYEKEE (reference sequence).